A selection of T cell receptor beta chains follows, all from one sample in a study of PD-L1 blockade in urothelial cancer. The protocol was immunoSEQ multiplex PCR, while the TCRdb copy is restricted to in-frame clones and leaves out a portion. Of 27,000 or so clones in the sample, around nine tenths were seen once. Here the sequenced sample was PBMCs, taken around atezolizumab (anti-PD-L1) treatment. These TCRs come from a middle-aged man with urothelial cancer. Each CDR3 is given with its conserved first and last residue. D genes are given only for firm matches. A row's size may be missing; if present it is once, few, many or a size class.

>.|once|TRBJ1-2|TRBV18
TGTGCCAGCTCCAATTCGCAGGGGTTGGGCTACACCTTC
CASSNSQGLGYTF
>.|.|TRBJ2-5|TRBV7-9
TGTGCCAGCAGCTTAGGCGGGCGGGACTTC
CASSLGGRDF
>TRBD1|.|TRBJ2-3|TRBV19
TGTGCCAGTACCCCTCAGGGGGCGGAAGATACGCAGTATTTT
CASTPQGAEDTQYF
>.|.|TRBJ2-7|TRBV10-3
TGTGCCATCAGTGACCGCGGGGGCGGTAGGAGCAGCTACGAGCAGTACTTC
CAISDRGGGRSSYEQYF
>.|.|TRBJ1-1|TRBV6-5
TGTGCCAGCAGTTACTCTCCCCCAGACAGAGAAGCTTTCTTT
CASSYSPPDREAFF
>.|.|TRBJ2-3|TRBV5-1
TGCGCCAGCAGCTTGTCCTCCTCAGATACGCAGTATTTT
CASSLSSSDTQYF
>TRBD2|.|TRBJ2-5|TRBV12-5
TGTGCTAGTGGTTTGGGACTAGCGGGAGGAACCCCCCAAGAGACCCAGTACTTC
CASGLGLAGGTPQETQYF
>.|.|TRBJ1-2|TRBV7-9
TGTGCCAGCAGCTCCCTACAGATTAACTATGGCTACACCTTC
CASSSLQINYGYTF
>TRBD1|.|TRBJ1-6|TRBV19
TGTGCCAGTAGTATAGGGGGACAGGTCTATAATTCACCCCTCCACTTT
CASSIGGQVYNSPLHF
>.|.|TRBJ1-1|TRBV28
TGTGCCAGCAGTTCTCCGGGGAACACTGAAGCTTTCTTT
CASSSPGNTEAFF
>TRBD2|medium-sized|TRBJ2-7|TRBV28
TGTGCCAGCCGGCTAGCGGGAGACCACGAGCAGTACTTC
CASRLAGDHEQYF
>.|.|TRBJ2-3|TRBV27
TGTGCCAGCAGTTCTACAGATACGCAGTATTTT
CASSSTDTQYF
>.|.|TRBJ2-7|TRBV5-4
TGTGCCAGCAGCCTCTTGACACCTGGAACCTACGAGCAGTACTTC
CASSLLTPGTYEQYF
>TRBD2|.|TRBJ2-7|TRBV19
TGTGCCAGTAGTCAACGGACTAGCGGCGAGCAGTACTTC
CASSQRTSGEQYF
>TRBD2|.|TRBJ2-7|TRBV11-2
TGTGCCAGCAGCGCCCGGACTAGCGGGAGTACGAGCGAGCAGTACTTC
CASSARTSGSTSEQYF
>.|.|TRBJ2-1|TRBV7-8
TGTGCCAGCAGCCTAAGGCGGGATGAGCAGTTCTTC
CASSLRRDEQFF
>.|.|TRBJ2-1|TRBV6-5
TGTGCCAGCAGTTACGGACAGCCTAAAGGGCATGAGCAGTTCTTC
CASSYGQPKGHEQFF
>.|.|TRBJ2-2|TRBV6-5
TGTGCCAGCAGTTTGGACGGGGGGAACACCGGGGAGCTGTTTTTT
CASSLDGGNTGELFF
>.|.|TRBJ1-5|TRBV7-8
TGTGCCAGCAGCGAACACGCTTCGGCGGGGGAACAGCCCCAGCATTTT
CASSEHASAGEQPQHF
>.|.|TRBJ1-2|TRBV7-2
TGTGCCAGCAGCAGAGGACTGAACTATGGCTACACCTTC
CASSRGLNYGYTF
>.|.|TRBJ2-1|TRBV27
TGTGCCAGCCAAGGGCCGGGACTTACCTACAATGAGCAGTTCTTC
CASQGPGLTYNEQFF
>TRBD2|.|TRBJ2-7|TRBV7-9
TGTGCCAGCAGCTACCCGTGGACTAGCGGGGTGTCCTACGAGCAGTACTTC
CASSYPWTSGVSYEQYF
>TRBD1|.|TRBJ1-5|TRBV23-1
TGCGCCAGCAGTCACTATGGACAGGGCCCCAGGGGGTCATTTTTTGATCAGCCCCAGCATTTT
CASSHYGQGPRGSFFDQPQHF
>TRBD1|.|TRBJ2-2|TRBV18
TGTGCCAGCTCACCCCCAGGGACAGGGTTTCGCACCGGGGAGCTGTTTTTT
CASSPPGTGFRTGELFF
>.|.|TRBJ2-7|TRBV28
TGTGCCAGCGCAAACCTCGGGACTTTATTTCCGTACTTC
CASANLGTLFPYF
>.|.|TRBJ2-7|TRBV6-6
TGTGCCAGCAGCTACAGGCCACAGATCCAGACCTACGAGCAGTACTTC
CASSYRPQIQTYEQYF
>TRBD2|.|TRBJ2-2|TRBV4-2
TGTGCCAGCAGCCAGAGGCGGGAGTTAATCGGGGAGCTGTTTTTT
CASSQRRELIGELFF